A selection of T cell receptor beta chains follows, all from one sample in a study of blood T cell repertoires in COVID-19. Repertoires were generated with immunoSEQ multiplex PCR, while TCRdb's copy carries only in-frame clones and drops some. The sample carries under 300,000 clones, 75% to 90% recorded once. Sequenced material: peripheral blood. These receptors all come from a man aged 55 to 70 who had recovered from COVID-19. CDR3s include the opening cysteine and the closing phenylalanine or tryptophan. Each record gives: J gene, V gene, CDR3 protein.

J: TRBJ2-1; V: TRBV19; CDR3: CASSIRGSQVSGSYNEQFF
J: TRBJ1-5; V: TRBV5-1; CDR3: CASSLVSGSQPQHF
J: TRBJ1-6; V: TRBV27; CDR3: CASRDRGQKNSPLHF
J: TRBJ1-1; V: TRBV28; CDR3: CASSLQGFRTEAFF
J: TRBJ1-1; V: TRBV21-1; CDR3: CASSKHRGQETEAFF
J: TRBJ1-4; V: TRBV29-1; CDR3: CSVEITANEKLFF
J: TRBJ1-3; V: TRBV6-5; CDR3: CASRQGSGNTIYF
J: TRBJ2-1; V: TRBV30; CDR3: CAWSRPGYNEQFF
J: TRBJ2-3; V: TRBV24-1; CDR3: CATSGGQGALDTQYF
J: TRBJ2-5; V: TRBV5-1; CDR3: CASSQLAGGYQETQYF
J: TRBJ2-2; V: TRBV12-3/TRBV12-4; CDR3: CASSSLSTGELFF
J: TRBJ1-2; V: TRBV18; CDR3: CASSLLGSDYGYTF
J: TRBJ2-7; V: TRBV7-2; CDR3: CASSLEGSGTLYEQYF
J: TRBJ2-7; V: TRBV21-1; CDR3: CASSKAGTSGSLSYEQYF
J: TRBJ1-4; V: TRBV21-1; CDR3: CASIREGTNEKLFF
J: TRBJ1-5; V: TRBV28; CDR3: CASRGTGGGQPQHF
J: TRBJ2-7; V: TRBV4-2; CDR3: CASSQGQGSTYEQYF
J: TRBJ2-2; V: TRBV3-1/TRBV3-2; CDR3: CASSHHRRTGRRSGELFF
J: TRBJ1-2; V: TRBV6-5; CDR3: CASSYSLNRGNYGYTF
J: TRBJ1-4; V: TRBV2; CDR3: CASSDGATNEKLFF
J: TRBJ1-4; V: TRBV27; CDR3: CASSTILTGGREKLFF
J: TRBJ1-2; V: TRBV3-1/TRBV3-2; CDR3: CASSQDSVGGYGYTF
J: TRBJ2-3; V: TRBV28; CDR3: CASSLVVSTDTQYF
J: TRBJ2-2; V: TRBV5-4; CDR3: CASSFEQGSSGELFF
J: TRBJ1-3; V: TRBV10-3; CDR3: CAISESTGGPRNTIYF
J: TRBJ1-1; V: TRBV6-5; CDR3: CASRTGTNTEAFF
J: TRBJ2-7; V: TRBV5-6; CDR3: CASSLRGGEQYF
J: TRBJ1-1; V: TRBV19; CDR3: CASSIGGKRFTEAFF